This T cell receptor beta chain was sequenced for a study of identical twins. Germline values: CDR1 SGHDT, CDR2 YYEEEE. Trimming removed 4 bases from V and 0 bases from J; junction bases left unmatched: 7. The CDR3 runs 17 residues. One entry per CDR3 protein results from TCRdb running MiXCR on the 5' RACE reads. Of about 790,000 distinct CDR3 sequences listed, 18% are singletons. The same data also contributed to another study, on T cells expressing NK-cell markers. As that report states: Sorted CD3+CD56+NKG2C+, CD3+CD56+NKG2C- and CD3+CD56-NKG2C+ T-cell subsets were beta-chain profiled. Of the CD8+ T cells in six donors, roughly 1.0-7.5% belonged to dominant NKG2C+ clonotypes.

This chain connects TRBV5-6 to TRBJ2-3, with 11 positions matching TRBD2. Sequencing used PBMCs. The source is a woman aged 18-29 years in good health. The CDR3 loop is CASSGTSGLTSTDTQYF. For the CDR3, the DNA is TGTGCCAGCAGCGGGACTAGCGGATTAACTAGCACAGATACGCAGTATTTT.